The clone carrying this TCR beta chain was seen ten or more times. The data stem from a study of molecular identifiers for immune sequencing clone quantification. Each CDR3 protein gets one entry after TCRdb re-called the PCR reads with MiXCR. Here the sample spans about 86,000 distinct CDR3 sequences, more than 20% being singletons. CDR1 is MNHNY, CDR2 SVGAGI, per germline (reference sequence). CDR3 length: 15 residues. With 5 bases clipped from V and 1 base from J, the junction kept 5 bases outside the gene matches. This sequence joins TRBV6-6 and TRBJ1-5, with TRBD1 identical over 7 bases. Sequencing input: naive CD8+ T cells from blood, with Jurkat cell RNA spiked in. Specified subset: FACS-sorted CD8+CD4-CCR7+CD45RA+ naive T cells. The receptor was isolated from a human donor in good health. Some libraries in this study had Jurkat cell RNA spiked in. The CDR3 is CASSPQGVSNQPQHF. The CDR3 nucleotides are TGTGCCAGCAGTCCCCAGGGGGTAAGCAATCAGCCCCAGCATTTT.